A single sample is the source of the 19 T cell receptor beta chains below, sequenced in a study of shared clonotypes between healthy human individuals. Data came from immunoSEQ multiplex PCR; TCRdb stores just in-frame clones and leaves some out. The sample has over a million clones; 95% to 97% are singletons. Sequenced: naive CD4+ T cells sorted from blood. The subset is: CD45RA+ positively selected. The receptors shown here come from a young man in good health.

The gene calls are TRBV6-5 and TRBJ2-2, with D possibly matching TRBD1 (5 bases). CDR1 MNHEY and CDR2 SVGAGI come from the germline V gene. The CDR3 consists of 15 residues. V lost 2 bases, J lost 4 bases, and 11 bases lay in between. The CDR3: CASSYLDRVTGELFF. As DNA, the CDR3 is TGTGCCAGCAGTTACCTAGACAGAGTCACCGGGGAGCTGTTTTTT.

The rearrangement uses TRBV28 and TRBJ2-7; no reliable D call. The CDR3 totals 13 residues. Trimming pared 10 bases from V and 4 bases from J, leaving 17 bases between. Per germline, CDR1 MDHEN and CDR2 SYDVKM. CDR3 DNA: TGTGCCACCTTGAACCCGGGTCGTTACGAGCAGTACTTC. It yields the protein CATLNPGRYEQYF.

The chain recombines TRBV15 with TRBJ2-1; D is possibly TRBD2 (5 bases). This CDR3 contains 14 residues. Trimming removed 1 base at V and 5 bases at J, with 9 bases between. CDR1 LNHNV and CDR2 YYDKDF come from the germline V gene (reference sequence). In DNA, the CDR3 is TGTGCCACCAGCAGAGCCGAGGGAAACAATGAGCAGTTCTTC. Translating gives CATSRAEGNNEQFF. The full variable domain, completed using reference TRBV15 and TRBJ2-1, is DAMVIQNPRYQVTQFGKPVTLSCSQTLNHNVMYWYQQKSSQAPKLLFHYYDKDFNNEADTPDNFQSRRPNTSFCFLDIRSPGLGDTAMYLCATSRAEGNNEQFFGPGTRLTVL.

The sample holds a few counts of this clone. The chain combines TRBV29-1 with TRBJ2-7; possible D gene TRBD2, 6 bases. The CDR3 loop spans 11 amino acids. V shed 3 bases and J shed 7 bases, with 10 bases lying between them. The germline V gene has CDR1 SQVTM and CDR2 ANQGSEA. This CDR3 is CSVEGDWEQYF. The CDR3 DNA is TGCAGCGTTGAGGGGGACTGGGAGCAGTACTTC.

This chain connects TRBV7-2 to TRBJ2-5; 13 nucleotides match TRBD2. The CDR3 spans 15 residues. V dropped 3 bases and J dropped 3; count of bases not matched to a gene: 1. CDR1 is SGHTA and CDR2 is FQGNSA in the germline V gene. The CDR3 protein is CASSFGTSGKETQYF. The CDR3 nucleotides are TGTGCCAGCAGCTTCGGGACTAGCGGGAAAGAGACCCAGTACTTC. Full variable domain (outside the CDR3, taken from reference TRBV7-2 and TRBJ2-5): GAGVSQSPSNKVTEKGKDVELRCDPISGHTALYWYRQSLGQGLEFLIYFQGNSAPDKSGLPSDRFSAERTGGSVSTLTIQRTQQEDSAVYLCASSFGTSGKETQYFGPGTRLLVL.

V and J are TRBV18 and TRBJ2-1; the D is unclear. This CDR3 is 17 amino acids long. CDR1 and CDR2 (germline): KGHSH, LQKENI. V lost 7 bases and J 3 bases, leaving 22 bases between the germline ends. The DNA of the CDR3 is TGTGCCAGCTTACCGTGGCCGGCCGGCCTAATCTACAATGAGCAGTTCTTC. Residues: CASLPWPAGLIYNEQFF.

The chain couples TRBV5-1 to TRBJ1-3, with 7 positions matching TRBD1. With 0 bases clipped from V and 1 base from J, the junction kept 1 base outside the gene matches. Germline V gene sequence: CDR1 SGHRS, CDR2 YFSETQ. The CDR3 totals 15 residues. The CDR3 loop is CASSLEGASGNTIYF. Written as DNA, the CDR3 is TGCGCCAGCAGCTTGGAGGGGGCATCTGGAAACACCATATATTTT.

This clone was detected only a few times. Other DNA sequences in the sample encode the same CDR3. The chain is built from TRBV5-1 and TRBJ2-3; maybe TRBD1 (6 bases). CDR1 is SGHRS, CDR2 YFSETQ, per germline. Trimming took off 0 bases at V and 4 bases at J, with 6 bases between the two ends. This CDR3 region has 13 residues. The CDR3 DNA reads as TGCGCCAGCAGCTTGGAGGGGGCAGATACGCAGTATTTT. Translation: CASSLEGADTQYF. The entire variable domain, with the rest obtained from reference TRBV5-1 and TRBJ2-3, is as follows: KAGVTQTPRYLIKTRGQQVTLSCSPISGHRSVSWYQQTPGQGLQFLFEYFSETQRNKGNFPGRFSGRQFSNSRSEMNVSTLELGDSALYLCASSLEGADTQYFGPGTRLTVL.

The V gene is TRBV5-6, the J gene TRBJ2-7; 8 bases are a match to TRBD2. CDR1 is SGHDT and CDR2 is YYEEEE in the germline V gene. The junction had 12 bases not matched to a gene; V was cut back by 0 bases and J by 1 base. The CDR3 runs 18 residues. The CDR3 DNA sequence: TGTGCCAGCAGCTTGGGATCAAGCGGGAGAGGGGGATCCTACGAGCAGTACTTC. Protein product: CASSLGSSGRGGSYEQYF.

The chain has TRBV5-1 and TRBJ1-2, with 9 bases lining up with TRBD1. From germline, CDR1 is SGHRS and CDR2 YFSETQ. Unmatched junction bases numbered 7, after V lost 2 bases and J lost 2 bases. The CDR3 is 16 residues long. In DNA form, the CDR3 reads TGCGCCAGCAGCTTCACAGGGGGCGGAGGAAACTATGGCTACACCTTC. Protein product: CASSFTGGGGNYGYTF.

This chain connects TRBV28 to TRBJ2-3, with TRBD1 identical over 8 bases. The CDR3 runs to 16 residues. CDR1 and CDR2 (germline): MDHEN, SYDVKM. The junction had 11 bases not matched to a gene; V was cut back by 6 bases and J by 3 bases. In nucleotides, the CDR3 is TGTGCCAGCAGCCGCACTACAGGGGGGTTTACAGATACGCAGTATTTT. It encodes CASSRTTGGFTDTQYF.

About this clone itself: A read error may account for a junction end that differs from germline. This sequence joins TRBV5-1 and TRBJ1-5, with D possibly matching TRBD1 (5 bases). Germline V gene sequence: CDR1 SGHRS, CDR2 YFSETQ. The CDR3 spans 15 residues. CDR3 nucleotide sequence: TGCGCCCGCAGCCGCGGGGGGGATGGAAATCAGCCCCAGCATTTT. It yields the protein CARSRGGDGNQPQHF. The full variable domain, with the rest looked up from reference TRBV5-1 and TRBJ1-5, is KAGVTQTPRYLIKTRGQQVTLSCSPISGHRSVSWYQQTPGQGLQFLFEYFSETQRNKGNFPGRFSGRQFSNSRSEMNVSTLELGDSALYLCARSRGGDGNQPQHFGDGTRLSIL.

The rearrangement joins TRBV2 to TRBJ2-3, with 9 bases aligning to TRBD2. This CDR3 comprises 15 residues. After removal of 2 bases from V and 0 bases from J, the junction contained 0 bases not matched to a gene. In germline, CDR1 is SNHLY, CDR2 FYNNEI. This CDR3 is CASSELAGSTDTQYF. CDR3 coding DNA: TGTGCCAGCAGTGAACTAGCGGGGAGCACAGATACGCAGTATTTT.

This rearrangement joins TRBV6-1 to TRBJ2-1, with D uncertain. Germline loops: CDR1 MNHNS, CDR2 SASEGT. V was trimmed by 4 bases and J by 9 bases, leaving 16 bases between them. The CDR3 is 14 amino acids. The CDR3 DNA reads as TGTGCCAGCAGTGTAGGGCAGTATCGTAGTGAGCAGTTCTTC. As protein: CASSVGQYRSEQFF.

J is TRBJ2-2 and V is TRBV19, with D unclear. Germline CDR1 LNHDA, CDR2 SQIVND (reference sequence). This CDR3 has 12 amino acids. Between the trimmed V and J ends, which lost 2 bases and 8 bases, there was a span of 6 bases. In DNA, the CDR3 is TGTGCCAGTAGTATATATCCGGGGGAGCTGTTTTTT. Encoded protein: CASSIYPGELFF.

The chain has TRBV10-2 and TRBJ2-3; 8 bases align to TRBD2. The ends lost 0 bases at V and 1 base at J; junction bases unmatched: 9. Germline lookup yields CDR1 WSHSY and CDR2 SAAADI. This CDR3 region has 18 residues. Here the CDR3 reads CASSESRRASGRTDTQYF. The CDR3 DNA reads as TGCGCCAGCAGTGAGTCGAGAAGGGCTAGCGGGCGCACAGATACGCAGTATTTT.

V usage is TRBV10-1 and J usage is TRBJ2-7, with D possibly matching TRBD2 (5 bases). This CDR3 is built from 12 residues. Trimming shortened V by 5 bases and J by 11 bases, and 16 bases separated the two germline ends. In germline, CDR1 is WNHNN, CDR2 SYGVQD (reference sequence). The CDR3 coding sequence is TGCGCCAGCAGTCCAGGACTTGGCACGGAGTACTTC. Translating gives CASSPGLGTEYF.

The rearrangement links TRBV5-4 to TRBJ2-4; tentatively, D is TRBD1 (6 bases). Germline assignment: CDR1 SGHNT and CDR2 YYREEE (reference sequence). Trimming took 2 bases from V and 6 from J, leaving 15 bases between them. The CDR3 totals 15 residues. The CDR3 reads CASSLAGEAGNIQYF. The CDR3 nucleotides read TGTGCCAGCAGCTTAGCAGGGGAAGCCGGAAACATTCAGTACTTC. The full variable domain, completed using reference TRBV5-4 and TRBJ2-4, is ETGVTQSPTHLIKTRGQQVTLRCSSQSGHNTVSWYQQALGQGPQFIFQYYREEENGRGNFPPRFSGLQFPNYSSELNVNALELDDSALYLCASSLAGEAGNIQYFGAGTRLSVL.

Worth noting for this clone: The sample holds other DNA sequences that translate to the same CDR3. This chain connects TRBV18 to TRBJ2-3; D perhaps matches TRBD2 (5 bases). CDR3 length: 15 amino acids. The ends were cut back, 2 bases at V and 0 bases at J, with 9 bases in the middle. Germline V lookup: CDR1 KGHSH, CDR2 LQKENI. Written as DNA, the CDR3 is TGTGCCAGCTCACCAACTCGACTAAGCACAGATACGCAGTATTTT. Protein sequence: CASSPTRLSTDTQYF.